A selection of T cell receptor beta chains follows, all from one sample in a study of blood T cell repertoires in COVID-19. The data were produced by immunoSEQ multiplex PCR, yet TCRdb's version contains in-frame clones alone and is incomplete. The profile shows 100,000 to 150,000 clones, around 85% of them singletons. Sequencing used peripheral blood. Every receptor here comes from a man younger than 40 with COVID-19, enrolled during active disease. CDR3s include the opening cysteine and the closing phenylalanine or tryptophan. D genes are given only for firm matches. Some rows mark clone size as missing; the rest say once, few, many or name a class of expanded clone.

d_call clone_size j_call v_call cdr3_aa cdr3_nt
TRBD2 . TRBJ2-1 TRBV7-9 CASSPLAGFSYNEQFF TGTGCCAGCAGCCCCTTAGCGGGGTTCTCCTACAATGAGCAGTTCTTC
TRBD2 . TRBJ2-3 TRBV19 CASSATSADTQYF TGTGCCAGTAGTGCCACTAGCGCCGATACGCAGTATTTT
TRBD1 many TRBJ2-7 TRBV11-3 CASSRQGAGSYEQYF TGTGCCAGCAGCCGACAGGGGGCTGGGTCCTACGAGCAGTACTTC
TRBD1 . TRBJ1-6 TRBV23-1 CASSPENPGQGLSSYNSPLHF TGCGCCAGCAGCCCAGAAAACCCGGGACAGGGCTTAAGCTCCTATAATTCACCCCTCCACTTT
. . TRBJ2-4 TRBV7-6 CASSSYQGGGNIQYF TGTGCCAGCAGCTCCTATCAGGGGGGAGGAAACATTCAGTACTTC
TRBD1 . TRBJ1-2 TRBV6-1 CASSEALITGGRGYTF TGTGCCAGCAGTGAAGCGCTTATCACAGGGGGACGTGGCTACACCTTC
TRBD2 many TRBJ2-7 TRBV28 CASSLPGTSGFYEQYF TGTGCCAGCAGTTTGCCCGGGACTAGCGGGTTCTACGAGCAGTACTTC
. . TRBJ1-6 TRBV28 CASSYPSTVPGNSPLHF TGTGCCAGCAGTTACCCTTCGACAGTCCCCGGGAATTCACCCCTCCACTTT
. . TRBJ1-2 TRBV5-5 CASSLVPGVSGYTF TGTGCCAGCAGCTTAGTCCCAGGGGTTTCTGGCTACACCTTC
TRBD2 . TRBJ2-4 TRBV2 CASRGTSLRGNIQYF TGTGCCAGCAGGGGGACTAGCTTGCGTGGGAACATTCAGTACTTC
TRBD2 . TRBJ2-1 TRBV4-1 CASSQGGLADNEQFF TGCGCCAGCAGCCAAGGGGGACTAGCGGACAATGAGCAGTTCTTC
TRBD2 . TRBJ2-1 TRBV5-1 CASSQSGVIDEQFF TGCGCCAGCAGCCAAAGCGGGGTGATCGATGAGCAGTTCTTC
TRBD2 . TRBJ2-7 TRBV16 CASSRGTRITYEQYF TGTGCCAGCAGCCGAGGGACTAGAATCACCTACGAGCAGTACTTC
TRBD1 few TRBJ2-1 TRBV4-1 CASSQSPSRTGRVNEQFF TGCGCCAGCAGCCAGTCCCCCAGCCGGACAGGGCGGGTGAATGAGCAGTTCTTC
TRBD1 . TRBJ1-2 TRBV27 CASSTDREAGYTF TGTGCCAGCAGTACGGACAGGGAGGCTGGCTACACCTTC
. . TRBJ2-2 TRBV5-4 CASSLGQYTGELFF TGTGCCAGCAGCTTGGGACAGTACACCGGGGAGCTGTTTTTT
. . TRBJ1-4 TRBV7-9 CASSLWPGGEKLFF TGTGCCAGCAGCTTATGGCCAGGAGGTGAAAAACTGTTTTTT
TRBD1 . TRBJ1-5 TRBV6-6 CASVSTGNNQPQHF TGTGCCAGCGTGTCGACAGGGAACAATCAGCCCCAGCATTTT
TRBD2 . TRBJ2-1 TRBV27 CASSLWSPRGDNEQFF TGTGCCAGCAGTTTGTGGAGCCCCCGGGGGGACAATGAGCAGTTCTTC
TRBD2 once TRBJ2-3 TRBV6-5 CASRREGQYF TGTGCCAGCAGGAGGGAGGGGCAGTATTTT
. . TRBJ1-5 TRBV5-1 CASSLFSGPDQPQHF TGCGCCAGCAGCTTGTTTTCAGGGCCGGATCAGCCCCAGCATTTT
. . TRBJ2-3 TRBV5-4 CASSLSAGPPDTQYF TGTGCCAGCAGCCTTTCGGCGGGACCCCCCGATACGCAGTATTTT
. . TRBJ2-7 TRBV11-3 CASSLPPPDYEQYF TGTGCCAGCAGCTTACCCCCACCAGACTACGAGCAGTACTTC